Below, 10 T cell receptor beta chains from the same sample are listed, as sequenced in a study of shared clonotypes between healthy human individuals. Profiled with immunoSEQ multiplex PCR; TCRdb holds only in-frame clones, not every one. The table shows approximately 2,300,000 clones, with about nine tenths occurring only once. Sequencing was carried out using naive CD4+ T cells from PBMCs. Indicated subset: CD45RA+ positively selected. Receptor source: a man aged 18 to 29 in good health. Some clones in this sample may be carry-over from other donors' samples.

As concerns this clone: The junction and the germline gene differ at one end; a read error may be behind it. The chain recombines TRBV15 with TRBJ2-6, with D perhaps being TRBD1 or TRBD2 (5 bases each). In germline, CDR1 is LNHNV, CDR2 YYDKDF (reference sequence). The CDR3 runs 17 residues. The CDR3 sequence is CATSRDEGYSRANVLTF. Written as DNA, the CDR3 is TGTGCCACCAGCAGAGATGAGGGGTACTCTAGGGCCAACGTCCTGACTTTC.

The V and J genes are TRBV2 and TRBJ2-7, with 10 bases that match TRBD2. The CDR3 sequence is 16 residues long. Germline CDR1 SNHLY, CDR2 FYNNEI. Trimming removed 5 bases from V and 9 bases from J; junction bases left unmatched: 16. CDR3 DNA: TGTGCCAGCAGTCCTACCGGGACTAGCGCAAAGAGGGGGCAGTACTTC. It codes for CASSPTGTSAKRGQYF.

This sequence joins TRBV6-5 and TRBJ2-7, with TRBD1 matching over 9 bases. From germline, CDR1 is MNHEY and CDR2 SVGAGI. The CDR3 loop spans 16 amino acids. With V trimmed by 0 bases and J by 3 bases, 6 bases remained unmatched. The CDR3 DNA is TGTGCCAGCAGTTACTCAAGCCCGGGACAGGGCTACGAGCAGTACTTC. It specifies CASSYSSPGQGYEQYF.

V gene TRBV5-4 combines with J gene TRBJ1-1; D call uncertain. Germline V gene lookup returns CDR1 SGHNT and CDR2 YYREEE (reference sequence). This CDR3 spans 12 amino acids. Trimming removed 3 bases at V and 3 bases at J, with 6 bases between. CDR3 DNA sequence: TGTGCCAGCAGCTCCCACGACACTGAAGCTTTCTTT. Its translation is CASSSHDTEAFF. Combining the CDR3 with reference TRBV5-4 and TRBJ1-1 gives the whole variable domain ETGVTQSPTHLIKTRGQQVTLRCSSQSGHNTVSWYQQALGQGPQFIFQYYREEENGRGNFPPRFSGLQFPNYSSELNVNALELDDSALYLCASSSHDTEAFFGQGTRLTVV.

The CDR3 is CASSPRGWGNQPQHF. Written as DNA, the CDR3 is TGTGCCAGCAGCCCCCGGGGGTGGGGCAATCAGCCCCAGCATTTT. The genes are TRBV5-6 and TRBJ1-5, with D tentatively TRBD1 (5 bases). Germline values: CDR1 SGHDT, CDR2 YYEEEE. The CDR3 contains 15 residues. Trimming took off 4 bases at V and 2 bases at J, with 13 bases between the two ends.

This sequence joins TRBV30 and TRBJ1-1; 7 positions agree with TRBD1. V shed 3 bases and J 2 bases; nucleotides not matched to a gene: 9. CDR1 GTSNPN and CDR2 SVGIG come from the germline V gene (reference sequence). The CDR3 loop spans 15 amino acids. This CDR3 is CAWSPLGQVNTEAFF. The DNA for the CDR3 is TGTGCCTGGAGCCCTCTCGGACAGGTAAACACTGAAGCTTTCTTT.

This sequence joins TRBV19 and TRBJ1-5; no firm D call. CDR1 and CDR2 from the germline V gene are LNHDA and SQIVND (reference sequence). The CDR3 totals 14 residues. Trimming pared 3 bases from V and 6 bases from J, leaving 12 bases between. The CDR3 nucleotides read TGTGCCAGTAGTATGATGGGTAGGAGTCAGCCCCAGCATTTT. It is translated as CASSMMGRSQPQHF.

CDR3: CASSFGRGDEQYF. The CDR3 DNA reads as TGTGCCAGCAGCTTCGGGCGGGGGGACGAGCAGTACTTC. The chain combines TRBV7-2 with TRBJ2-7, with 8 bases matching TRBD2. V dropped 3 bases and J dropped 5; count of bases not matched to a gene: 3. The CDR3 has 13 residues. Germline lookup yields CDR1 SGHTA and CDR2 FQGNSA.

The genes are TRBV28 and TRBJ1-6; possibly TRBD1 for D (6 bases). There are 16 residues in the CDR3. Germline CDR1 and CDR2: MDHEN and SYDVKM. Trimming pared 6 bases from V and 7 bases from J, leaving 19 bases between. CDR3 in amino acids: CASRLGGGFSNSPLHF. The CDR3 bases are TGTGCCAGCAGGTTGGGGGGCGGGTTTTCCAATTCACCCCTCCACTTT.

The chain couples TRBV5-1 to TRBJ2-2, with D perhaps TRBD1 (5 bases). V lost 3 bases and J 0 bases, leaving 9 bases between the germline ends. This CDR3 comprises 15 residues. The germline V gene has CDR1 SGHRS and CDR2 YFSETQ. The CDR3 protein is CASSWIRANTGELFF. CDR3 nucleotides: TGCGCCAGCAGCTGGATCAGGGCGAACACCGGGGAGCTGTTTTTT. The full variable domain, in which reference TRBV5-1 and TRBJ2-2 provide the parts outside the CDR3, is KAGVTQTPRYLIKTRGQQVTLSCSPISGHRSVSWYQQTPGQGLQFLFEYFSETQRNKGNFPGRFSGRQFSNSRSEMNVSTLELGDSALYLCASSWIRANTGELFFGEGSRLTVL.